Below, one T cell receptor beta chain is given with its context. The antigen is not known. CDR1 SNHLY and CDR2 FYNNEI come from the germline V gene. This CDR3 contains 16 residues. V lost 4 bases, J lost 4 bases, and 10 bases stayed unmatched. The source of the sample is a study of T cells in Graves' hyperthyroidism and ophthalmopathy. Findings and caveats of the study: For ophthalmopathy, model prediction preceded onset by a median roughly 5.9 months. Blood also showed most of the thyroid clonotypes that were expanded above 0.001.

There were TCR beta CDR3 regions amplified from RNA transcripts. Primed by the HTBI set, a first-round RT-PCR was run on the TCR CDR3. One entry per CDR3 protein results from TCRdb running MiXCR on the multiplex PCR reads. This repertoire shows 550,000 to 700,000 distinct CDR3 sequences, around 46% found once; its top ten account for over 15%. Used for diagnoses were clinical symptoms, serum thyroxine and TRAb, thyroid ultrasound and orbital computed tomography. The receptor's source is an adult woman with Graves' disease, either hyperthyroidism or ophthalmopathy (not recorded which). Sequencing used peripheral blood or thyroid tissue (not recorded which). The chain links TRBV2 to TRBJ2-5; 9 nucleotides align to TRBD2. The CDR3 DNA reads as TGTGCCAGCAGTGTGGCTAGCGGGGTCCCGACAGAGACCCAGTACTTC. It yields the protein CASSVASGVPTETQYF.